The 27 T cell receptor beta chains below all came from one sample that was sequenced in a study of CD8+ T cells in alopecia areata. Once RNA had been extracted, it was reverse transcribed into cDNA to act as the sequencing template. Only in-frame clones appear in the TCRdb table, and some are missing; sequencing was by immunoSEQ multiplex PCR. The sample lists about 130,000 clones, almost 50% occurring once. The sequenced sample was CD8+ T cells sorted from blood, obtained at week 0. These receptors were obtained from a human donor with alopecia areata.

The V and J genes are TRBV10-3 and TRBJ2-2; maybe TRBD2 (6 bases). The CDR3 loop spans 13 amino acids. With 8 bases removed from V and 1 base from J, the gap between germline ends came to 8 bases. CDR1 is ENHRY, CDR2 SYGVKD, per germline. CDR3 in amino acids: CAIPSENTGELFF. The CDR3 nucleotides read TGTGCCATCCCTAGCGAGAACACCGGGGAGCTGTTTTTT.

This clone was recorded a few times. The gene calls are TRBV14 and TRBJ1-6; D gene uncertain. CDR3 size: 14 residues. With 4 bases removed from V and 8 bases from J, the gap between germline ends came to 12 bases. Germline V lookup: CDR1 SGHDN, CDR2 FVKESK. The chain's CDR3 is CASSPTRGDSPLHF. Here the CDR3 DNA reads TGTGCCAGCAGCCCTACTCGGGGAGATTCACCCCTCCACTTT.

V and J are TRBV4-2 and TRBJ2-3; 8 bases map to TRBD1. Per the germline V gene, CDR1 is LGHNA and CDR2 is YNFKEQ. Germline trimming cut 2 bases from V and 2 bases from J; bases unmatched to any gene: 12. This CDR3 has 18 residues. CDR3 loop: CASSQTSFSGGHTDTQYF. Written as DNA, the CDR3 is TGTGCCAGCAGCCAAACAAGTTTTTCAGGGGGCCACACAGATACGCAGTATTTT.

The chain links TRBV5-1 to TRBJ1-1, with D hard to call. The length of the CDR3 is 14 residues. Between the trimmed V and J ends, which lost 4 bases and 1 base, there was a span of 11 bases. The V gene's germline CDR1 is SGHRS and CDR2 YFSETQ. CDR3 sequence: CASSQRSPNTEAFF. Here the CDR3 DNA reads TGCGCCAGCAGCCAACGGTCCCCGAACACTGAAGCTTTCTTT. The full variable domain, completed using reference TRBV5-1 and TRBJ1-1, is KAGVTQTPRYLIKTRGQQVTLSCSPISGHRSVSWYQQTPGQGLQFLFEYFSETQRNKGNFPGRFSGRQFSNSRSEMNVSTLELGDSALYLCASSQRSPNTEAFFGQGTRLTVV.

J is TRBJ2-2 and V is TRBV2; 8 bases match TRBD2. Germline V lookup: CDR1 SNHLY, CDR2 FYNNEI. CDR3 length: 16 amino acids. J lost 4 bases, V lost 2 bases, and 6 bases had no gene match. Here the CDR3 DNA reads TGTGCCAGCAGTGAAAGAGCGGGGGACCCCACCGGGGAGCTGTTTTTT. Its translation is CASSERAGDPTGELFF. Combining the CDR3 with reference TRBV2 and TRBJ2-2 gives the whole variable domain EPEVTQTPSHQVTQMGQEVILRCVPISNHLYFYWYRQILGQKVEFLVSFYNNEISEKSEIFDDQFSVERPDGSNFTLKIRSTKLEDSAMYFCASSERAGDPTGELFFGEGSRLTVL.

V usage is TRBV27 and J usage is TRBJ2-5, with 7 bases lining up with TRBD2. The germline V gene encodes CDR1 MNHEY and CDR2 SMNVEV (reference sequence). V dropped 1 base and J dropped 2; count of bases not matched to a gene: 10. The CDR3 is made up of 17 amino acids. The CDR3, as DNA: TGTGCCAGCAGTTTATTAGGGAGGGATTCCCTACAAGAGACCCAGTACTTC. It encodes CASSLLGRDSLQETQYF.

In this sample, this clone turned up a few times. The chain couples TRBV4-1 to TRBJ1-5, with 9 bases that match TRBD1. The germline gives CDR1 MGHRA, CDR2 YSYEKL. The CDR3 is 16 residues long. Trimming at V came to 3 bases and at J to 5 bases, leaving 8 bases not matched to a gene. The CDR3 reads CASSHTAGQGYQPQHF. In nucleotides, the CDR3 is TGCGCCAGCAGCCACACCGCGGGACAGGGATATCAGCCCCAGCATTTT.

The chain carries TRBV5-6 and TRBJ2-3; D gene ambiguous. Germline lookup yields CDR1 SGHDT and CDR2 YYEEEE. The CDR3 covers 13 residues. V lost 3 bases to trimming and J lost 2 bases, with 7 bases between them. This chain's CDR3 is CASSSPYTDTQYF. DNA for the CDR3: TGTGCCAGCAGCTCACCCTACACAGATACGCAGTATTTT.

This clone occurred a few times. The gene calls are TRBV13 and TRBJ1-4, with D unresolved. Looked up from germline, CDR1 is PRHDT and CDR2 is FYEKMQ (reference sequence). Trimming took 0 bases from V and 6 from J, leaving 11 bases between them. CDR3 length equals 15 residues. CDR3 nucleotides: TGTGCCAGCAGCTTAGGAGGAGGATGGGATGAAAAACTGTTTTTT. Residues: CASSLGGGWDEKLFF.

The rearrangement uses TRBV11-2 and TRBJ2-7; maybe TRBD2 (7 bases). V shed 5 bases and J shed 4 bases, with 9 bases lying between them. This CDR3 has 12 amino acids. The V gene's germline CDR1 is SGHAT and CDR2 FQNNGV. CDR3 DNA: TGTGCCAGCAGCGAGGGGGGGTACGAGCAGTACTTC. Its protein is CASSEGGYEQYF.

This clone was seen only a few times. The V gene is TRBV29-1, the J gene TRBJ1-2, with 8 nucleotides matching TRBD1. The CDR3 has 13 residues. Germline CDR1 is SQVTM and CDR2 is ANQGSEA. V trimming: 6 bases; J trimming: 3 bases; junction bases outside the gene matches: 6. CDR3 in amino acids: CSVLATGDYGYTF. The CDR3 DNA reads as TGCAGCGTCCTCGCGACAGGGGACTATGGCTACACCTTC.

In DNA form, the CDR3 reads TGTGCCAGCAGCCCTAACCAGGGAACGGAAGCTTTCTTT. It is translated as CASSPNQGTEAFF. The chain uses TRBV5-6 and TRBJ1-1; tentatively, D is TRBD1 (5 bases). V was shortened by 4 bases and J by 8 bases, with 15 bases between the two germline ends. The CDR3 length is 13 residues. The germline gives CDR1 SGHDT, CDR2 YYEEEE. The full variable domain, in which reference TRBV5-6 and TRBJ1-1 provide the parts outside the CDR3, is DAGVTQSPTHLIKTRGQQVTLRCSPKSGHDTVSWYQQALGQGPQFIFQYYEEEERQRGNFPDRFSGHQFPNYSSELNVNALLLGDSALYLCASSPNQGTEAFFGQGTRLTVV.

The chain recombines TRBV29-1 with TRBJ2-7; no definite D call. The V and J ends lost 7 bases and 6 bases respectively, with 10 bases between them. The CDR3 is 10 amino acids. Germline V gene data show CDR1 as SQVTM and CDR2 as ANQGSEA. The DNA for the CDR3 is TGCAGCGCCGTAGGTCGCGAGCAGTACTTC. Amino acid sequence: CSAVGREQYF.

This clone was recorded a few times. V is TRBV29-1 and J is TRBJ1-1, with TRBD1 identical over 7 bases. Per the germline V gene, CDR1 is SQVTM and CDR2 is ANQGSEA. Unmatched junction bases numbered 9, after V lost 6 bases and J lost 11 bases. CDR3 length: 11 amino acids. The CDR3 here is CSVVEGAQAFF. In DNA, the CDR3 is TGCAGCGTCGTAGAGGGGGCGCAGGCTTTCTTT.

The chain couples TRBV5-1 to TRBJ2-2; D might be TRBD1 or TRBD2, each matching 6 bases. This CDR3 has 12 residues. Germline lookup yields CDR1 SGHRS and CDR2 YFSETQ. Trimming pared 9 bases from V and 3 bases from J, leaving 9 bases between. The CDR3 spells CATGADTGELFF. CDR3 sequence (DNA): TGCGCCACGGGGGCCGACACCGGGGAGCTGTTTTTT.

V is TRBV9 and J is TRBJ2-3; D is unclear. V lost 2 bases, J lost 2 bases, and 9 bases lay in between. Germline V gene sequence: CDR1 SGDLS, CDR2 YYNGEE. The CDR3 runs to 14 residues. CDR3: CASSVRVTTDTQYF. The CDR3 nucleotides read TGTGCCAGCAGCGTGAGAGTTACCACAGATACGCAGTATTTT. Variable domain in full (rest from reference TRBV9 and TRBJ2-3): DSGVTQTPKHLITATGQRVTLRCSPRSGDLSVYWYQQSLDQGLQFLIQYYNGEERAKGNILERFSAQQFPDLHSELNLSSLELGDSALYFCASSVRVTTDTQYFGPGTRLTVL.

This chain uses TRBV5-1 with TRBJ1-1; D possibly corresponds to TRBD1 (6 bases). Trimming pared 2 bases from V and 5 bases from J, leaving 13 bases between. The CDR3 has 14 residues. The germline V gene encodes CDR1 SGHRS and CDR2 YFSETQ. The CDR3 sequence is CASSFRRGWTEAFF. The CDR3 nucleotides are TGCGCCAGCAGCTTCAGGAGGGGGTGGACTGAAGCTTTCTTT.

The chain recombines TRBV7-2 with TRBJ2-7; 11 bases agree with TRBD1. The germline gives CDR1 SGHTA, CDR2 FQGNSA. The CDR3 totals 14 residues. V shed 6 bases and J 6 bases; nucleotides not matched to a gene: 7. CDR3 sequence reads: CASSYPGTGGEQYF. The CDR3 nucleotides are TGTGCCAGCAGTTATCCCGGGACAGGGGGCGAGCAGTACTTC.

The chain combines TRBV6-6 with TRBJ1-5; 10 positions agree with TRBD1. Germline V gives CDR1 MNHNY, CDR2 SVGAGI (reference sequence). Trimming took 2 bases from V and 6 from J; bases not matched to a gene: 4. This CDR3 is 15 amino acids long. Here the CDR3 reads CASSYPGTGVQPQHF. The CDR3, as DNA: TGTGCCAGCAGTTACCCGGGGACAGGGGTTCAGCCCCAGCATTTT.

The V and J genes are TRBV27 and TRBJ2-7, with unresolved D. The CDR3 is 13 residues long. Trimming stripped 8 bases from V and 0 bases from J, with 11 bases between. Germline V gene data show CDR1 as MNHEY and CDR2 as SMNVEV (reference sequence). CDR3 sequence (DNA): TGTGCCAGCCAACGTGATAGCTCCTACGAGCAGTACTTC. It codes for CASQRDSSYEQYF.

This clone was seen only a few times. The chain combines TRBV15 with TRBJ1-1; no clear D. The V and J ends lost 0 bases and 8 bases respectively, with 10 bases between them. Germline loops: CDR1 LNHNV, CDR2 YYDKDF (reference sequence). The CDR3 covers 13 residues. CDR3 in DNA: TGTGCCACCAGCAGAGATCGGCAGGCAGAAGCTTTCTTT. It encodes CATSRDRQAEAFF.

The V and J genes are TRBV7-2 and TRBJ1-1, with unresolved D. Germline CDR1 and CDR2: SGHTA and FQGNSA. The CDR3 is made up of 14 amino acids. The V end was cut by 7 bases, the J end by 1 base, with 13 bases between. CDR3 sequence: CASNSPYKNTEAFF. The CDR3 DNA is TGTGCCAGCAACTCCCCTTATAAGAACACTGAAGCTTTCTTT.

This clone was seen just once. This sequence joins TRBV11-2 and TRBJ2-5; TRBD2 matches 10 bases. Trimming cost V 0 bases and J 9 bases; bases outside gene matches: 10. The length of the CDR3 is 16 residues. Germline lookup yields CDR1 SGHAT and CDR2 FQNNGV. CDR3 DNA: TGTGCCAGCAGCTTAGATGCTAGCGGGGGCCCTGGGGCCCAGTACTTC. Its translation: CASSLDASGGPGAQYF.

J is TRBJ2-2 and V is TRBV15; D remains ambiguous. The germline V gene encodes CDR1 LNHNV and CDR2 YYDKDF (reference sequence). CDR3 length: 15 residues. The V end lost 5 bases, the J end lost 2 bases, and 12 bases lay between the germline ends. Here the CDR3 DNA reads TGTGCCACCAGCGCCGGTGGCTACAACACCGGGGAGCTGTTTTTT. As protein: CATSAGGYNTGELFF.

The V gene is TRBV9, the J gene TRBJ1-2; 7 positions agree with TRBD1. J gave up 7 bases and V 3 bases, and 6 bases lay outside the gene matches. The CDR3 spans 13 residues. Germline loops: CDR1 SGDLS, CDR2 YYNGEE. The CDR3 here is CASSEGTAPGYTF. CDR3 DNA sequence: TGTGCCAGCAGCGAGGGGACAGCCCCTGGCTACACCTTC.

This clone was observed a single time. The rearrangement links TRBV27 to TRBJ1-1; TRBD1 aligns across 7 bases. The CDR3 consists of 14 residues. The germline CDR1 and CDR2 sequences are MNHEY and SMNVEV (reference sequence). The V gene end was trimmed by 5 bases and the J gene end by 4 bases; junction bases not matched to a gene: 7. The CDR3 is CASSRDSFVTEAFF. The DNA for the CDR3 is TGTGCCAGCAGTCGGGACAGTTTTGTCACTGAAGCTTTCTTT.

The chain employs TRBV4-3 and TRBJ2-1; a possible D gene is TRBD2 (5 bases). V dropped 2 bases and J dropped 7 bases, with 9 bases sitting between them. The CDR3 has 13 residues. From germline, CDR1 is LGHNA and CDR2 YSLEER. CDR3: CASSQLERNEQFF. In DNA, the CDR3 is TGCGCCAGCAGCCAACTGGAGCGGAATGAGCAGTTCTTC.